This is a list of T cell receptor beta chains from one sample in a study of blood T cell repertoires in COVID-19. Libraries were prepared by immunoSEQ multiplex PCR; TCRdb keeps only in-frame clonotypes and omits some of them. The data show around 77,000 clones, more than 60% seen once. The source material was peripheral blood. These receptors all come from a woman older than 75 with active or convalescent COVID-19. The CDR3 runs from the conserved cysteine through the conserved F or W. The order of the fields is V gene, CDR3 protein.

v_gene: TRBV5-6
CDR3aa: CASSLVDRDYNSPLHF

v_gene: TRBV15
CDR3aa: CATSRDQGNADTQYF

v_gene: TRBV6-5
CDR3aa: CASSYMLGQAGEQYF

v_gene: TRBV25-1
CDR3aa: CASSAGTGYSPLHF

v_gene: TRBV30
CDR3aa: CAWGTGNKPQHF

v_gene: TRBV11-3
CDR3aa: CASSFGTSRHDTQYF

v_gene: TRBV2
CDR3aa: CASSGGTNEKLFF

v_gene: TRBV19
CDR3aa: CASSIGTGRNQPQHF

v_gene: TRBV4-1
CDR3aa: CASSLLSGTGHTALFYEQYF

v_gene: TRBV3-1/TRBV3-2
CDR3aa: CASSQVTGGTYNEQFF

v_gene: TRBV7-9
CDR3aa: CASSTTGRTDTEAFF

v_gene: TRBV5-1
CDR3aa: CASSVVGSGGSEQFF

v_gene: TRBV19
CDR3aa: CASSIAYNRASNYGYTF

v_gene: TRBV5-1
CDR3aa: CASSLDGSNYNEQFF

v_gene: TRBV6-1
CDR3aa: CASSDIRDYGYTF

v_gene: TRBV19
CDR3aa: CASSTPGRRTTEAFF

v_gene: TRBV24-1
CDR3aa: CATSDPGGNEAFF

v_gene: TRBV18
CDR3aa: CASSLGQGRSGNTIYF

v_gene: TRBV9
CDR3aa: CASSPRVLGGELFF

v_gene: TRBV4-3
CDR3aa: CASSRGTGTGGGNEQFF

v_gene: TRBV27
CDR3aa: CASSLKGGREAFF

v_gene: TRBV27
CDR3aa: CASSPPGTSLIAGELFF

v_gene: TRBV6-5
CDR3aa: CASSYSGEGEKLFF

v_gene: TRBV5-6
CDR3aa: CASSLVGPAGNTQYF

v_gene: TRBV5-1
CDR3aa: CASSLTSTDTQYF

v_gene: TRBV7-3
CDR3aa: CASSRSGGAGSEQYF

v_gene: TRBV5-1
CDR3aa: CASSYHQGARSYEQYF

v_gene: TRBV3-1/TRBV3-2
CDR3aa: CASSLLDSNNSPLHF

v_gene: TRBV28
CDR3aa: CASSFVLSTGALNTEAFF

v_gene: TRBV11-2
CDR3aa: CASSTGTMNNQPQHF

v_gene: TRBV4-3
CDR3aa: CASSQDLGGDPKNIQYF

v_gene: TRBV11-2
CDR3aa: CASSTLQGVFGYTF

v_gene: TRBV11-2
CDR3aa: CASSPEAFF

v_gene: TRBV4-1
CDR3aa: CASSQQGAANTGELFF

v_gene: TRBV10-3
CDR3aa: CASVAGTTTGELFF

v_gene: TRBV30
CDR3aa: CAWSVGGSNQPQHF

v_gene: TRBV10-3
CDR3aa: CAISGGTLNYGYTF

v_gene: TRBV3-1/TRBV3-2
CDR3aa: CASSQDRYSYEQYF

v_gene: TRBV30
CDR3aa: CAWSGGDEKLFF

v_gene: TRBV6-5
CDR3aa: CASSYSNGASPQYF

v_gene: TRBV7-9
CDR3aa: CASSFSSGGANEQFF

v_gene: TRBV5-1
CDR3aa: CASSLAGGTDTQYF

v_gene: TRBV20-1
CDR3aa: CSASLGYGYTF

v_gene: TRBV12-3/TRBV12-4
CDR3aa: CASRDLAGDTQYF

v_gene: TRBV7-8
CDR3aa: CASSQLTGAPLGGANVLTF

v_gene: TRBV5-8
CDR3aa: CASSPGTLNQPQHF

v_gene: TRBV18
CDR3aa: CASSLSGTGVAFF

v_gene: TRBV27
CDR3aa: CASSLGSGGANEQFF

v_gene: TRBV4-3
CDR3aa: CASSRIGTVSNTGELFF

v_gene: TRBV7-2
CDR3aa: CASSPGLRTGELFF

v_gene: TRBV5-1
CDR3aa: CASSLAGSSGGYQETQYF

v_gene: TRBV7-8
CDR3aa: CASSLGLSYGYTF

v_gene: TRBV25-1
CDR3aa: CASKTGFFYEQYF